These T cell receptor beta chains were read from a single sample in a study of T cell changes during pregnancy in multiple sclerosis. TCRdb's copy holds only in-frame clones and misses some; the assay was immunoSEQ multiplex PCR. Among around 68,000 clones, 90% to 95% were seen once, and the ten largest hold about 1.2%. The sample here was peripheral blood, taken after pregnancy. These receptors were taken from a female donor in good health, enrolled as a control in a pregnancy study. CDR3s include the opening cysteine and the closing phenylalanine or tryptophan. The D gene is left open where the match is weak. Expanded clones get a size class; other rows say once, few or many, or leave the size out.

J gene	clone size	V gene	D gene	CDR3 DNA	CDR3 protein
TRBJ1-1	NA	TRBV9	NA	TGTGCCAGCAGCGTAGCGGAGGAAGCTTTCTTT	CASSVAEEAFF
TRBJ1-2	NA	TRBV28	NA	TGTGCCAGCACCCTGATGGGAGGAAACTATGGCTACACCTTC	CASTLMGGNYGYTF
TRBJ2-3	NA	TRBV9	NA	TGTGCCAGCAGCGGACAGGCCAGCACAGATACGCAGTATTTT	CASSGQASTDTQYF
TRBJ1-5	NA	TRBV13	NA	TGTGCCAGCAGCTTAACTTGGGAGCCCCTCCAGCATTTT	CASSLTWEPLQHF
TRBJ1-1	few	TRBV30	TRBD1	TGTCGAGGGGGCCGGACTGAAGCTTTCTTT	CRGGRTEAFF
TRBJ2-6	once	TRBV19	NA	TGTGCCAGTAGTATAGGGACAGCCGGGGCCAACGTCCTGACTTTC	CASSIGTAGANVLTF
TRBJ1-1	few	TRBV30	NA	TGTGCCTGGAGGTTAAAAGGGGTAACTGAAGCTTTCTTT	CAWRLKGVTEAFF
TRBJ2-3	once	TRBV27	NA	TGTGCCAGCAGTTCTGTAGATGGCGGTAGCCGCCCAGATACGCAGTATTTT	CASSSVDGGSRPDTQYF
TRBJ2-2	NA	TRBV11-2	TRBD2	TGTGCCAGCAGCCCGGCACCAGCGGGGGTGAACACCGGGGAGCTGTTTTTT	CASSPAPAGVNTGELFF
TRBJ1-1	NA	TRBV6-6	NA	TGTGCCGGTAGGAGTGCAAACACTGAAGCTTTCTTT	CAGRSANTEAFF
TRBJ1-1	NA	TRBV5-8	NA	TGTGCCAGCAGCCCACAGGGAAACACTGAAGCTTTCTTT	CASSPQGNTEAFF
TRBJ1-5	NA	TRBV15	NA	TGTGCCACCAGCAGAGATGCCGGGAATAGCAATCAGCCCCAGCATTTT	CATSRDAGNSNQPQHF
TRBJ2-3	NA	TRBV6-4	TRBD2	TGTGCCAGCAGTGAGGCGGGGGGAAACACAGATACGCAGTATTTT	CASSEAGGNTDTQYF
TRBJ2-3	once	TRBV7-7	NA	TGTGCTAGCAGCTTAGGCTGGGGCCTCGCTGGCACAGATACGCAGTATTTT	CASSLGWGLAGTDTQYF
TRBJ2-7	NA	TRBV18	TRBD2	TGTGCCAGCTCACCCGGGCTAGCGGGCTACGAGCAGTACTTC	CASSPGLAGYEQYF
TRBJ2-3	NA	TRBV7-2	TRBD2	TGTGCCAGCAGCTCAAGCGGGGGGGCGAGCACAGATACGCAGTATTTT	CASSSSGGASTDTQYF
TRBJ2-1	NA	TRBV9	TRBD2	TGTGCCAGCGCCGGAGGCGGGGGTGAGAATGAGCAGTTCTTC	CASAGGGGENEQFF
TRBJ2-7	NA	TRBV9	NA	TGTGCCAGCAGCGTAGGCAGTTCCTACGAGCAGTACTTC	CASSVGSSYEQYF
TRBJ1-1	NA	TRBV30	NA	TGTGCCTGGAGTGTAAAACGGGGTCACGGCGCTTTCTTT	CAWSVKRGHGAFF
TRBJ2-7	NA	TRBV2	TRBD1	TGTGCGAGACAGTATCCCGGACAGGACGAGCAGTACTTC	CARQYPGQDEQYF
TRBJ2-2	NA	TRBV7-2	TRBD2	TGTGCCAGCAGCTTACGGACTAGCAGTACCGGGGAGCTGTTTTTT	CASSLRTSSTGELFF
TRBJ2-7	few	TRBV11-2	NA	TGTGCCAGCAGCTTAGGAAGTCGCCCCATATCAGGGTTC	CASSLGSRPISGF
TRBJ1-4	NA	TRBV19	TRBD1	TGTGCCAGTAGTATTTTAGGGGGCTGGACTAATGAAAAACTGTTTTTT	CASSILGGWTNEKLFF
TRBJ1-2	NA	TRBV4-3	NA	TGCGCCAGCAGCCAGGGTGGAACCCTCGGGAACTATGGCTACACCTTC	CASSQGGTLGNYGYTF
TRBJ2-1	NA	TRBV12-5	TRBD1	TGTGCTAGTGGTTCCGGTGACAGGGCAGGGGATGAGCAGTTCTTC	CASGSGDRAGDEQFF
TRBJ1-1	NA	TRBV7-2	TRBD1	TGTGCCAGCAGCCCCAACCTCGCGCAGACAGGGCAGCACAGGACTGGGGCTTTCTTT	CASSPNLAQTGQHRTGAFF
TRBJ1-1	NA	TRBV5-1	NA	TGCGCCAGCAGCCCGGACACTCTGAACACTGAAGCTTTCTTT	CASSPDTLNTEAFF
TRBJ1-2	NA	TRBV7-9	TRBD1	TGTGCCAGCAGCCCGAGGACAGGGGGCCTCAGTGGCTACACCTTC	CASSPRTGGLSGYTF
TRBJ2-3	NA	TRBV9	TRBD1	TGTGCCAGCAGCGTAGCGAGGGGGCAAGATACGCAGTATTTT	CASSVARGQDTQYF
TRBJ2-2	NA	TRBV7-2	TRBD2	TGTGCCAGCAGCCCCTGGAACGGGGGGGCCGATGGCGGGGAGCTGTTTTTT	CASSPWNGGADGGELFF
TRBJ2-1	NA	TRBV5-4	TRBD1	TGTGCCAGCAGCCTGGACAGGGACCATGAGCAGTTCTTC	CASSLDRDHEQFF
TRBJ2-3	NA	TRBV6-6	NA	TGTGCCAGCAGTGGGGGCTCGGCAGAGACGCAGTATTTT	CASSGGSAETQYF
TRBJ2-7	NA	TRBV7-2	TRBD1	TGTGCCAGCAGCTTGACAGGGGGCAGCTACGAGCAGTACTTC	CASSLTGGSYEQYF
TRBJ1-1	NA	TRBV2	NA	TGTGCCAGCAGTGGGAGGATGAACACTGAAGCTTTCTTT	CASSGRMNTEAFF
TRBJ1-1	NA	TRBV19	NA	TGTGCCAGTAGTATTCAGGGGCGATGGATTGGGAACACTGAAGCTTTCTTT	CASSIQGRWIGNTEAFF
TRBJ2-7	NA	TRBV2	TRBD2	TGTGCCAGCAGTCCATGGACTAGCGGGGCGAGTTACGAGCAGTACTTC	CASSPWTSGASYEQYF
TRBJ2-7	NA	TRBV9	TRBD1	TGTGCCAGCAGCACTGGACAGGGTGGCACCTACGAGCAGTACTTC	CASSTGQGGTYEQYF
TRBJ2-3	NA	TRBV10-3	NA	TGTGCCATCAGTGAGTCGAGTACTAGCCCCCCGGATACGCAGTATTTT	CAISESSTSPPDTQYF
TRBJ1-2	NA	TRBV7-3	TRBD1	TGTGCCAGCAGCCAAGAGGCAGGGGGTAGCTACACCTTC	CASSQEAGGSYTF
TRBJ2-7	NA	TRBV7-9	NA	TGTGCCAGCAGCCCCCCGGGCCCAGGGGAGCAGTACTTC	CASSPPGPGEQYF
TRBJ1-1	NA	TRBV4-2	NA	TGTGCCAGCAGCCAAGATTACTCCGACACTGAAGCTTTCTTT	CASSQDYSDTEAFF
TRBJ2-5	NA	TRBV9	NA	TGTGCCAGCAGCGTAGCAGCGGAAGAGACCCAGTACTTC	CASSVAAEETQYF
TRBJ1-5	NA	TRBV11-3	NA	TGTGCCAGCAGCTTAAGAGGTAGCAATCAGCCCCAGCATTTT	CASSLRGSNQPQHF
TRBJ1-2	once	TRBV4-1	TRBD1	TGCGCCAGCAGCCACGAAAGACAGGGGCTGAGCTATGGCTACACCTTC	CASSHERQGLSYGYTF
TRBJ2-2	once	TRBV6-6	NA	TGTGCCAGCAGTTACTCGTCAGGGGCCCAGGCCGGGGAGCTGTTTTTT	CASSYSSGAQAGELFF
TRBJ2-5	NA	TRBV5-4	NA	TGTGCCAGCAGCGGGGACATCCAAGAGACCCAGTACTTC	CASSGDIQETQYF
TRBJ2-3	NA	TRBV4-2	NA	TGTGCCAGCAGCCGGACCTGGACAGTTACTAGCACAGATACGCAGTATTTT	CASSRTWTVTSTDTQYF
TRBJ1-1	NA	TRBV5-1	TRBD1	TGCGCCAGCAGTCCCCGAAGTCCGACAGGGAGGAACACTGAAGCTTTCTTT	CASSPRSPTGRNTEAFF
TRBJ2-1	once	TRBV5-1	NA	TGCGCCAGCAGCGAGCCGGGTACTGAGCAGTTCTTC	CASSEPGTEQFF
TRBJ1-2	NA	TRBV19	NA	TGTGCCAGTAGTACCCGTCGGCAGGGTCGTGGCTATGGCTACACCTTC	CASSTRRQGRGYGYTF
TRBJ1-4	NA	TRBV5-1	NA	TGCGCCAGCAGCTTGGCCGGAACTAATGAAAAACTGTTTTTT	CASSLAGTNEKLFF
TRBJ2-1	NA	TRBV6-6	TRBD1	TGTGCCAGCAGGACAGGGGACGGTGAGCAGTTCTTC	CASRTGDGEQFF
TRBJ2-2	NA	TRBV4-3	NA	TGCGCCAGCAGCCAAGACTTGAGCGTCCTCACCGGGGAGCTGTTTTTT	CASSQDLSVLTGELFF
TRBJ1-5	NA	TRBV6-1	TRBD1	TGTGCCAGCAGTGCGACAGGGGTGGAGGGTCAGCCCCAGCATTTT	CASSATGVEGQPQHF
TRBJ2-7	NA	TRBV29-1	NA	TGCAGCGGGCGGAGGGATTACGAGCAGTACTTC	CSGRRDYEQYF
TRBJ1-2	NA	TRBV6-1	NA	TGTGCCAGCAGGGAGACAGCTAACTATGGCTACACCTTC	CASRETANYGYTF
TRBJ2-3	NA	TRBV7-3	TRBD2	TGTGCCAGCAGCTCTCGCGCCAGGCTAGCGGGTGACGGCACAGATACGCAGTATTTT	CASSSRARLAGDGTDTQYF